The sequence of this T cell receptor beta chain was determined in a study of cytomegalovirus exposure and HLA in healthy donors. Study-wide background: For the 300 to 400 genotyped donors, roughly 80% fell within the Caucasian-associated ancestry cluster. Whole-study results and caveats: The listing of 150 to 200 TCR beta chains classed them as cytomegalovirus-associated.

With regard to this clone: No antigen is known for it.

With 60 Vbeta and 13 Jbeta primers, the PCR was carried out. TCRdb's copy holds only in-frame clones and misses some; the assay was immunoSEQ multiplex PCR. In the table there are about 120,000 clones, 55% to 75% of which are singletons. Sequences were obtained from PBMCs. This receptor was identified in a man aged 25 to 45 in good health and CMV-seropositive.

CDR3 in amino acids: CASSLVAGYEQFF. The CDR3 nucleotides are TGCGCCAGCAGCTTGGTTGCGGGCTATGAGCAGTTCTTC. This chain joins TRBV5-1 and TRBJ2-1; maybe TRBD2 (5 bases). Germline CDR1 is SGHRS and CDR2 is YFSETQ. Trimming took 0 bases from V and 8 from J, leaving 9 bases between them. The CDR3 is 13 amino acids.